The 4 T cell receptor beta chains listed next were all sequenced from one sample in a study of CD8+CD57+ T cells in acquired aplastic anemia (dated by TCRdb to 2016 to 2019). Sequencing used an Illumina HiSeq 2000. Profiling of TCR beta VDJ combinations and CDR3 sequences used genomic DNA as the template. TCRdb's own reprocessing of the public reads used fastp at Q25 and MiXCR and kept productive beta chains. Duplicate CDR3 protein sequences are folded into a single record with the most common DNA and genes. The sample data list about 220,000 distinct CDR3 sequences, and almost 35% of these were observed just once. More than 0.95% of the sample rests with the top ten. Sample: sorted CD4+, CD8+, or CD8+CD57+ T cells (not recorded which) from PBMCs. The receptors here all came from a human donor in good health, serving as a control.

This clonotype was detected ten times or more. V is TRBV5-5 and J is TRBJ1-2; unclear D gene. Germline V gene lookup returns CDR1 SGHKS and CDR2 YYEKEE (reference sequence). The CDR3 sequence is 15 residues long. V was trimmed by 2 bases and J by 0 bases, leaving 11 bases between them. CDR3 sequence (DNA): TGTGCCAGCAGCTTTGATCCCGGTACTAACTATGGCTACACCTTC. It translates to CASSFDPGTNYGYTF. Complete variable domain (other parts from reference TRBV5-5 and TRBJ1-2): DAGVTQSPTHLIKTRGQQVTLRCSPISGHKSVSWYQQVLGQGPQFIFQYYEKEERGRGNFPDRFSARQFPNYSSELNVNALLLGDSALYLCASSFDPGTNYGYTFGSGTRLTVV.

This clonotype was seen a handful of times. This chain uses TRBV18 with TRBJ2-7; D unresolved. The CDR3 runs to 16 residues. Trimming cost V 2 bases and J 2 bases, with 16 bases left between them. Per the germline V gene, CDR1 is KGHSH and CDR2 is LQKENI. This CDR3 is CASSPVTGPSPYEQYF. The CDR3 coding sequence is TGTGCCAGCTCACCAGTCACGGGCCCCAGCCCCTACGAGCAGTACTTC.

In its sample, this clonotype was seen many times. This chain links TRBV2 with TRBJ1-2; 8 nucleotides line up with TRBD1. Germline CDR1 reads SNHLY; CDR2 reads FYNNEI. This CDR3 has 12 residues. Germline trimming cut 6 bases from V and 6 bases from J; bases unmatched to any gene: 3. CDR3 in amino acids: CASSSGGNGYTF. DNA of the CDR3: TGTGCCAGCAGCTCAGGGGGCAATGGCTACACCTTC.

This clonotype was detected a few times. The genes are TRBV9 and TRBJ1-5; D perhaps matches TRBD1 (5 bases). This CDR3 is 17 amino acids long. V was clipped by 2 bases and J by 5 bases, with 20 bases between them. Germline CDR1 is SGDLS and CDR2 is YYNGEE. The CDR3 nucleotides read TGTGCCAGCAGCGTCCTGGGGCCTGGGACGGGTTATCAGCCCCAGCATTTT. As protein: CASSVLGPGTGYQPQHF. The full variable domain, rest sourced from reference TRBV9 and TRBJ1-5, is DSGVTQTPKHLITATGQRVTLRCSPRSGDLSVYWYQQSLDQGLQFLIQYYNGEERAKGNILERFSAQQFPDLHSELNLSSLELGDSALYFCASSVLGPGTGYQPQHFGDGTRLSIL.